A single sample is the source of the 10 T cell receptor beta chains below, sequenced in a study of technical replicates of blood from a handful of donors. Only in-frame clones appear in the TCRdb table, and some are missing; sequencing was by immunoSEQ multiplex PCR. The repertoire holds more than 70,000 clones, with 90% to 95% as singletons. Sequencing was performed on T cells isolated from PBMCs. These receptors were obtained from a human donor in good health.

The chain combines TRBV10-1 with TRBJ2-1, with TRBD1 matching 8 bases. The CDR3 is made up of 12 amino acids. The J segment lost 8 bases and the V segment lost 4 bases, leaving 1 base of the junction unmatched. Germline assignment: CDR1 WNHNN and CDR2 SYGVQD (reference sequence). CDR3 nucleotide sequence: TGCGCCAGCAGTGTACAGGGGGATGAGCAGTTCTTC. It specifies CASSVQGDEQFF.

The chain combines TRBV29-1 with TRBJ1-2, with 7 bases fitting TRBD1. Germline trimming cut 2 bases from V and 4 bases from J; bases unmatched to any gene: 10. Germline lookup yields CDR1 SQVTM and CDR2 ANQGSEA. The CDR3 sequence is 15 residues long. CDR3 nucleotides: TGCAGCGTTGAACCGGGACAGTATTCTATCTATGGCTACACCTTC. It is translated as CSVEPGQYSIYGYTF.

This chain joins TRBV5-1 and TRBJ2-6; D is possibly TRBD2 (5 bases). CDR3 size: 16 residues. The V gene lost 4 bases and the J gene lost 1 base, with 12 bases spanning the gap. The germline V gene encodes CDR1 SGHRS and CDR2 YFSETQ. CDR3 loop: CASSPSGDSGANVLTF. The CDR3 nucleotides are TGCGCCAGCAGCCCCTCCGGGGATTCTGGGGCCAACGTCCTGACTTTC.

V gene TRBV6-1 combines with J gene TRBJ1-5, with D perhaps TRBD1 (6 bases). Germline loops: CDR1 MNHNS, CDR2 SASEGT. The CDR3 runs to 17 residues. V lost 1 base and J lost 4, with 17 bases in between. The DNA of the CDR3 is TGTGCCAGCAGTGAAGGGAACTGGGGGCTTAATAATCAGCCCCAGCATTTT. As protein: CASSEGNWGLNNQPQHF.

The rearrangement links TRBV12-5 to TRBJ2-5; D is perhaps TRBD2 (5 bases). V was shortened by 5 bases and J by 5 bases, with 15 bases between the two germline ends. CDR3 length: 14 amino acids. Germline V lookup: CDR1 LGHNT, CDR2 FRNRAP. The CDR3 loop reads CASGPSGKRETQYF. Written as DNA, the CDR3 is TGTGCTAGTGGTCCCTCGGGGAAGCGTGAGACCCAGTACTTC.

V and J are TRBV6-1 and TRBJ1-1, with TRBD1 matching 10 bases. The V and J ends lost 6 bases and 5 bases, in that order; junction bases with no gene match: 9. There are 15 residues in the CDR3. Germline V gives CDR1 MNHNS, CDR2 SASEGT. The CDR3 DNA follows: TGTGCCAGCAGCAAAGGGACAGGGGCTGGTACTGAAGCTTTCTTT. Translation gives CASSKGTGAGTEAFF.

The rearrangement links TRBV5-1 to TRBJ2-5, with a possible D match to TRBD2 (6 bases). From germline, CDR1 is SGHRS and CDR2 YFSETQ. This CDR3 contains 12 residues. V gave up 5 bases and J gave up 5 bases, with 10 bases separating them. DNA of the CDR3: TGCGCCAGCAGTCCCCGGGGGGAGACCCAGTACTTC. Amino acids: CASSPRGETQYF.

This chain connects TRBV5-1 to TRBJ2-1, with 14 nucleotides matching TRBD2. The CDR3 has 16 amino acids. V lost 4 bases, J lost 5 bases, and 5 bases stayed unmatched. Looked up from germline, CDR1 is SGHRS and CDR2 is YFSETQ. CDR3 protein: CASSVGLAGDNNEQFF. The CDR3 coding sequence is TGCGCCAGCAGCGTGGGACTAGCGGGAGACAACAATGAGCAGTTCTTC.

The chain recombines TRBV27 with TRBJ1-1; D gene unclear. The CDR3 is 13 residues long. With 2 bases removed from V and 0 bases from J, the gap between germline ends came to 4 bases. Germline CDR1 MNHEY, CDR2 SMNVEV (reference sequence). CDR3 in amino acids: CASSLNLNTEAFF. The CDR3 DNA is TGTGCCAGCAGTTTAAACTTGAACACTGAAGCTTTCTTT.

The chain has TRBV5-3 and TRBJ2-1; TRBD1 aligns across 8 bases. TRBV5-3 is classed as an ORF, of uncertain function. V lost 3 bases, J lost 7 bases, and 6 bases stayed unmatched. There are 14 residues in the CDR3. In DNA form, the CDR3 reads TGTGCCAGAAGCTGGACAGGGAGGAGGAATGAGCAGTTCTTC. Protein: CARSWTGRRNEQFF.